This TCR beta chain was captured by sequencing in a study of blood T cell repertoires in COVID-19. Remarks on this clone: Other nucleotide sequences from this sample produce the same CDR3.

The CDR3 has 14 residues. Trimming removed 4 bases from V and 2 bases from J; junction bases left unmatched: 3. Germline CDR1 reads SGHRS; CDR2 reads YFSETQ. Clones were read by immunoSEQ multiplex PCR, and TCRdb kept only the in-frame ones, dropping some. The repertoire holds roughly 160,000 clones, with approximately 85% as singletons. The specimen sequenced was peripheral blood. The rearrangement joins TRBV5-1 to TRBJ2-5; TRBD1 matches 9 bases. The source of this sequence is a man of 80 years or more with COVID-19, enrolled during active disease. The CDR3 sequence is CASSLGQGQETQYF. The CDR3 nucleotides read TGCGCCAGCAGCCTGGGACAGGGTCAAGAGACCCAGTACTTC.